A single sample gave rise to the 16 T cell receptor beta chains below, sequenced in a study of T-cell memory formation after mild COVID-19. One entry per CDR3 protein, called by TCRdb with MiXCR from the 5' RACE reads. The sample lists just over 300,000 distinct CDR3 sequences, just under 20% occurring once. The source material was PBMCs or a T cell subset sorted from them (not recorded which). These receptors came from a man younger than 35 who had mild COVID-19 (a few samples of this study predate the infection). Cell type and time point are not known.

This clonotype was picked up a small number of times. The rearrangement uses TRBV15 and TRBJ1-3, with a weak D call TRBD1 (6 bases). Germline loops: CDR1 LNHNV, CDR2 YYDKDF (reference sequence). The V end was cut by 0 bases, the J end by 4 bases, with 13 bases between. This CDR3 has 16 amino acids. Here the CDR3 reads CATSRDRQGTGNTIYF. The CDR3 DNA reads as TGTGCCACCAGCAGAGATAGGCAGGGGACAGGAAACACCATATATTTT.

This chain links TRBV4-3 with TRBJ2-3; 8 bases are a match to TRBD1. The junction had 11 bases not matched to a gene; V was cut back by 4 bases and J by 5 bases. This CDR3 is built from 16 residues. Germline V gene lookup returns CDR1 LGHNA and CDR2 YSLEER. DNA for the CDR3: TGCGCCAGCAGCCTTCTGTCCGGACAGGGTGGAGATACGCAGTATTTT. Residues: CASSLLSGQGGDTQYF.

This clonotype was seen a handful of times. The gene calls are TRBV29-1 and TRBJ1-1, with D uncertain. The CDR3 has 10 residues. With 8 bases removed from V and 10 bases from J, the gap between germline ends came to 14 bases. CDR1 SQVTM and CDR2 ANQGSEA come from the germline V gene. CDR3 protein: CSISEVRAFF. The DNA for the CDR3 is TGCAGCATTTCGGAAGTCCGAGCTTTCTTT.

In its sample, this clonotype was seen a few times. This chain links TRBV7-2 with TRBJ2-3; D possibly corresponds to TRBD2 (6 bases). Trimming shortened V by 5 bases and J by 2 bases, and 11 bases separated the two germline ends. Looked up from germline, CDR1 is SGHTA and CDR2 is FQGNSA. The CDR3 is 14 amino acids. The CDR3 region has the DNA TGTGCCAGCAGCCTGGGACTGTACACAGATACGCAGTATTTT. Its protein is CASSLGLYTDTQYF. The complete variable domain, with remaining parts taken from reference TRBV7-2 and TRBJ2-3, reads GAGVSQSPSNKVTEKGKDVELRCDPISGHTALYWYRQSLGQGLEFLIYFQGNSAPDKSGLPSDRFSAERTGGSVSTLTIQRTQQEDSAVYLCASSLGLYTDTQYFGPGTRLTVL.

This sequence joins TRBV10-2 and TRBJ1-1; the D gene is possibly TRBD1 (5 bases). Germline V CDR1 and CDR2: WSHSY, SAAADI. This CDR3 region has 12 residues. With 8 bases removed from V and 4 bases from J, the gap between germline ends came to 11 bases. CDR3 in DNA: TGCGCCAGCGGTCAGGGTTTCACTGAAGCTTTCTTT. The encoded protein is CASGQGFTEAFF.

The chain links TRBV6-2 or TRBV6-3 to TRBJ1-4, with unresolved D. The V and J ends lost 6 bases and 5 bases respectively, with 16 bases between them. The germline V gene encodes CDR1 MNHEY and CDR2 SVGEGT. This CDR3 has 15 residues. CDR3 residues: CASRVDEDLNEKLFF. In nucleotides, the CDR3 is TGTGCCAGCAGAGTCGACGAGGACCTAAATGAAAAACTGTTTTTT.

The chain couples TRBV2 to TRBJ2-1; TRBD1 agrees at 7 bases. The V and J ends lost 2 bases and 7 bases, in that order; junction bases with no gene match: 5. This CDR3 contains 14 residues. Looked up from germline, CDR1 is SNHLY and CDR2 is FYNNEI. The DNA for the CDR3 is TGTGCCAGCAGTGAATGGGGCAGGGGGAATGAGCAGTTCTTC. Amino acid sequence: CASSEWGRGNEQFF. Based on the CDR3 plus reference TRBV2 and TRBJ2-1, the full variable domain is EPEVTQTPSHQVTQMGQEVILRCVPISNHLYFYWYRQILGQKVEFLVSFYNNEISEKSEIFDDQFSVERPDGSNFTLKIRSTKLEDSAMYFCASSEWGRGNEQFFGPGTRLTVL.

This clonotype was detected ten times or more. The chain employs TRBV2 and TRBJ1-5; D is uncertain. The CDR3 has 12 amino acids. From germline, CDR1 is SNHLY and CDR2 FYNNEI. The V and J ends lost 1 base and 6 bases respectively, with 4 bases between them. CDR3 nucleotides: TGTGCCAGCAGTGAAGGAGGTCAGCCCCAGCATTTT. This codes for CASSEGGQPQHF.

This clonotype has more than one count but fewer than ten. This rearrangement joins TRBV7-2 to TRBJ2-3; weak D call: TRBD1 (5 bases). Germline values: CDR1 SGHTA, CDR2 FQGNSA. The ends were cut back, 0 bases at V and 2 bases at J, with 9 bases in the middle. CDR3 size: 15 residues. CDR3 sequence: CASSLAGPTTDTQYF. In nucleotides, the CDR3 is TGTGCCAGCAGCTTAGCGGGGCCGACCACAGATACGCAGTATTTT. The whole variable domain, remainder taken from reference TRBV7-2 and TRBJ2-3, is GAGVSQSPSNKVTEKGKDVELRCDPISGHTALYWYRQSLGQGLEFLIYFQGNSAPDKSGLPSDRFSAERTGGSVSTLTIQRTQQEDSAVYLCASSLAGPTTDTQYFGPGTRLTVL.

This chain joins TRBV6-5 and TRBJ2-1, with 9 bases aligning to TRBD2. The trim removed 5 bases at V and 8 bases at J, leaving 13 bases unmatched. The CDR3 extends over 16 amino acids. The germline V gene encodes CDR1 MNHEY and CDR2 SVGAGI. The CDR3 sequence is CASSISGGSGSDEQFF. The CDR3 region has the DNA TGTGCCAGCAGTATTAGCGGGGGCAGTGGTTCGGATGAGCAGTTCTTC.

The chain is built from TRBV7-9 and TRBJ1-1, with D maybe TRBD1 (6 bases). The germline V gene has CDR1 SEHNR and CDR2 FQNEAQ (reference sequence). There are 13 residues in the CDR3. Between the trimmed V and J ends, which lost 4 bases and 6 bases, there was a span of 12 bases. The CDR3 DNA sequence: TGTGCCAGCAGCTCCGGGGGGGGCGCTGAAGCTTTCTTT. It encodes CASSSGGGAEAFF.

This clonotype was detected only a few times. The genes are TRBV7-2 and TRBJ1-1; TRBD1 is a possible D gene (5 bases). The CDR3 length is 14 residues. The ends were cut back, 1 base at V and 5 bases at J, with 11 bases in the middle. CDR1 is SGHTA and CDR2 is FQGNSA in the germline V gene. CDR3: CASSLGGGRTEAFF. In DNA form, the CDR3 reads TGTGCCAGCAGCTTAGGGGGGGGAAGGACTGAAGCTTTCTTT. The full variable domain, in which reference TRBV7-2 and TRBJ1-1 provide the parts outside the CDR3, is GAGVSQSPSNKVTEKGKDVELRCDPISGHTALYWYRQSLGQGLEFLIYFQGNSAPDKSGLPSDRFSAERTGGSVSTLTIQRTQQEDSAVYLCASSLGGGRTEAFFGQGTRLTVV.

This clonotype has just a few counts. The gene calls are TRBV7-9 and TRBJ1-4; D gene uncertain. Trimming left V 5 bases short and J 6 bases short, with 19 bases between. The CDR3 is 16 residues long. Germline loops: CDR1 SEHNR, CDR2 FQNEAQ (reference sequence). The CDR3 sequence: CASSPRSRASDEKLFF. The CDR3, as DNA: TGTGCCAGCAGCCCCAGATCCCGGGCCTCGGATGAAAAACTGTTTTTT.

V is TRBV7-2 and J is TRBJ1-1, with a tentative D call TRBD1 (5 bases). V lost 5 bases and J lost 11, with 21 bases in between. The CDR3 runs to 14 residues. Germline CDR1 is SGHTA and CDR2 is FQGNSA. CDR3 region: CASSPRDSVVLAFF. CDR3 DNA: TGTGCCAGCAGCCCCAGGGACTCGGTAGTGTTGGCTTTCTTT.

This clonotype showed up just a few times. The CDR3, as DNA: TGTGCCAGCAGGATAGGACTAGCGGGCACAGATACGCAGTATTTT. Amino acid sequence: CASRIGLAGTDTQYF. The chain links TRBV28 to TRBJ2-3; TRBD2 matches at 10 bases. The junction had 4 bases not matched to a gene; V was cut back by 6 bases and J by 1 base. This CDR3 comprises 15 residues. Per the germline V gene, CDR1 is MDHEN and CDR2 is SYDVKM.

This clonotype has a handful of counts. V and J are TRBV6-6 and TRBJ2-6; D is unresolved. Germline loops: CDR1 MNHNY, CDR2 SVGAGI (reference sequence). The V end was cut by 5 bases, the J end by 0 bases, with 8 bases between. The CDR3 runs to 15 residues. CDR3 DNA: TGTGCCAGCAGTGACACCCACTCTGGGGCCAACGTCCTGACTTTC. Translating it yields CASSDTHSGANVLTF.